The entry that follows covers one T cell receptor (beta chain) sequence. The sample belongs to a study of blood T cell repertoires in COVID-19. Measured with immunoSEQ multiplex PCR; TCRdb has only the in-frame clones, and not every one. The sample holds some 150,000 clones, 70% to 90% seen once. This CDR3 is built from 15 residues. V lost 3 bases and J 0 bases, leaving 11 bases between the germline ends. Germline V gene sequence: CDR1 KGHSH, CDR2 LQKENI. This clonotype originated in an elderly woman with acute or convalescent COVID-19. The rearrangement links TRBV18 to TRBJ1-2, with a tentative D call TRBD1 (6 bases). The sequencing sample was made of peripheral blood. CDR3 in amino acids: CASSPRDIANYGYTF. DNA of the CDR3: TGTGCCAGCTCACCTCGGGACATCGCTAACTATGGCTACACCTTC. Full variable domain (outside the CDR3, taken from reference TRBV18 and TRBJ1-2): NAGVMQNPRHLVRRRGQEARLRCSPMKGHSHVYWYRQLPEEGLKFMVYLQKENIIDESGMPKERFSAEFPKEGPSILRIQQVVRGDSAAYFCASSPRDIANYGYTFGSGTRLTVV.